Listed below are T cell receptor beta chains from one sample, sequenced in a study of control samples from healthy donors and cancer patients. TCRdb keeps only in-frame clones here, not all; method: immunoSEQ multiplex PCR. The sample yields over 120,000 clones, 85% to 95% seen once. Sequenced: PBMCs. All receptors derive from a man between 60 and 75 years old with colorectal cancer. Both conserved end residues are part of each CDR3. The D gene is left open where the match is weak. Size tells how often a clone was seen (once, few, many) or the class of an expanded clone, and some rows leave it out.

v_gene,len,j_gene,d_gene,abundance,CDR3nt,CDR3aa
TRBV11-2,15,TRBJ1-5,TRBD1,few,TGTGCCAGCAGCTGGGGGACAGGGCCGGGTCAGCCCCAGCATTTT,CASSWGTGPGQPQHF
TRBV5-6,15,TRBJ2-2,-,few,TGTGCCAGCAGCTTGGGGCTAGCGAGCACCGGGGAGCTGTTTTTT,CASSLGLASTGELFF
TRBV5-8,15,TRBJ1-4,TRBD1,once,TGTGCCAGCAGCCACAGGACAGGGCTGAATGAAAAACTGTTTTTT,CASSHRTGLNEKLFF
TRBV11-2,12,TRBJ2-7,TRBD2,once,TGTGCCAGCAGCTCGGGGGGGTACGAGCAGTACTTC,CASSSGGYEQYF
TRBV6-5,15,TRBJ1-2,-,-,TGTGCCAGCAGTTCATCCCGGGACATAGGTTCTGGCTACACCTTC,CASSSSRDIGSGYTF
TRBV30,14,TRBJ2-7,-,-,TGTGCCTCTGCACCCGGGGGAAGCGCCTACGAGCAGTACTTC,CASAPGGSAYEQYF
TRBV9,16,TRBJ2-1,-,-,TGTGCCAGCAGCGTAGGGGCAGGGCAATATAACAATGAGCAGTTCTTC,CASSVGAGQYNNEQFF
TRBV7-7,12,TRBJ2-7,-,-,TGTGCCAGCAGCTTAAAAGAGTTCGAGCAGTACTTC,CASSLKEFEQYF
TRBV28,12,TRBJ1-2,-,once,TGTGCCAGCAGTTTACTCGGGGGCGGCTACACCTTC,CASSLLGGGYTF
TRBV30,12,TRBJ2-3,TRBD1,-,TGTGCCTGGGGACAGGGTCAGGATACGCAGTATTTT,CAWGQGQDTQYF
TRBV7-2,13,TRBJ2-2,-,-,TGTGCCAGCAGCTCCGTCAGGGCCGGGGAGCTGTTTTTT,CASSSVRAGELFF
TRBV24-1,14,TRBJ1-4,-,-,TGTGCCACCAGTGAGTCCGGGACGGAAGAAAAACTGTTTTTT,CATSESGTEEKLFF
TRBV18,14,TRBJ1-2,-,-,TGTGCCAGCTCACCACCGGTCTTTAACTATGGCTACACCTTC,CASSPPVFNYGYTF
TRBV10-1,14,TRBJ2-7,-,-,TGCGCCAGCAGCCGGGACCCTAGCTCCTACGAGCAGTACTTC,CASSRDPSSYEQYF
TRBV24-1,15,TRBJ2-1,TRBD1,-,TGTGCCACCAGTGATCCCGGGACAGTTTACAATGAGCAGTTCTTC,CATSDPGTVYNEQFF
TRBV9,15,TRBJ1-1,-,-,TGTGCCAGCAGCGTAACGTCAGGGAGGAACACTGAAGCTTTCTTT,CASSVTSGRNTEAFF
TRBV6-1,16,TRBJ2-5,-,-,TGTGCCAGCAGTGAATGGGGGGGCGCGGGCCAAGAGACCCAGTACTTC,CASSEWGGAGQETQYF
TRBV30,13,TRBJ1-6,TRBD1,-,TGTGCCTGGACTGGGACAGGGGTTTCACCCCTCCACTTT,CAWTGTGVSPLHF
TRBV3-1/TRBV3-2,15,TRBJ2-2,-,-,TGTGCCAGCACTCCCGGGGGGACATTGGGCGGGGAGCTGTTTTTT,CASTPGGTLGGELFF
TRBV15,12,TRBJ2-3,-,-,TGTGCCACCAGCACCAGTGTGGATACGCAGTATTTT,CATSTSVDTQYF
TRBV9,18,TRBJ1-2,-,-,TGTGCCAGCAGCCCTCAATCGGGGACCTTGACAGCTAACTATGGCTACACCTTC,CASSPQSGTLTANYGYTF
TRBV2,15,TRBJ1-6,TRBD1,-,TGTGCCAGCAGTGATAGGGGGCGAGGAGATTCACCCCTCCACTTT,CASSDRGRGDSPLHF
TRBV4-1,16,TRBJ1-6,-,-,TGCGCCAGCAGCCGTGTCACCCGCTCCTATAATTCACCCCTCCACTTT,CASSRVTRSYNSPLHF
TRBV3-1/TRBV3-2,14,TRBJ2-2,-,-,TGTGCCAGCAGCCAAAGGGGCGGCACCGGGGAGCTGTTTTTT,CASSQRGGTGELFF
TRBV30,14,TRBJ1-2,-,-,TGTGCCTGGACGCCTCAGGGTTCCGACTATGGCTACACCTTC,CAWTPQGSDYGYTF
TRBV10-3,14,TRBJ2-5,TRBD1,-,TGTGCCATCAGTGGTCAGGGGGTCTCAGAGACCCAGTACTTC,CAISGQGVSETQYF
TRBV9,14,TRBJ1-2,-,-,TGTGCCAGCAGCGTAGCCCCGAAAACCTATGGCTACACCTTC,CASSVAPKTYGYTF
TRBV6-5,14,TRBJ2-7,TRBD1,-,TGTGCCAGCAGACCTCCGGGACAGGTTTACGAGCAGTACTTC,CASRPPGQVYEQYF
TRBV7-6,18,TRBJ2-5,TRBD2,-,TGTGCCAGCAGCTTAGATCAGAGGCTAGCGGGGCTTCAAGAGACCCAGTACTTC,CASSLDQRLAGLQETQYF
TRBV19,18,TRBJ1-3,TRBD1,-,TGTGCCAGTAGCCCGGGAGGGACAGGGGATCTCCCTGGAAACACCATATATTTT,CASSPGGTGDLPGNTIYF
TRBV18,14,TRBJ2-4,-,few,TGTGCCAGCTCACCACCGGCGGAGGAAAACATTCAGTACTTC,CASSPPAEENIQYF
TRBV4-1,16,TRBJ2-1,-,-,TGCGCCAGCAGTCCCAGGACAGTGAGGGACTACAATGAGCAGTTCTTC,CASSPRTVRDYNEQFF
TRBV23-1,15,TRBJ1-4,-,-,TGCGCCAGCAGTCAATCGGGGGGGGCGAGTGAAAAACTGTTTTTT,CASSQSGGASEKLFF
TRBV3-1/TRBV3-2,15,TRBJ1-6,TRBD1,-,TGTGCCAGCAGCCAAGAGGGGAGACAGGGGAAATCCCTCCACTTT,CASSQEGRQGKSLHF
TRBV5-1,15,TRBJ1-1,TRBD1,-,TGCGCCAGCAGCAGGTTTTCAGGGGGGAACACTGAAGCTTTCTTT,CASSRFSGGNTEAFF
TRBV5-8,16,TRBJ1-5,-,-,TGTGCCAGCAGCTACCGGGGGGGAACGGGAAGTCAGCCCCAGCATTTT,CASSYRGGTGSQPQHF
TRBV27,12,TRBJ1-2,-,-,TGTGCCAGCAGTCCAGGCCCCTATGGCTACACCTTC,CASSPGPYGYTF
TRBV10-3,12,TRBJ1-2,-,-,TGTGCCATCGGCATCGGACCCTATGGCTACACCTTC,CAIGIGPYGYTF
TRBV27,15,TRBJ1-1,-,-,TGTGCCAGCAGAAAACTAGGAGGGATAAACACTGAAGCTTTCTTT,CASRKLGGINTEAFF
TRBV7-9,13,TRBJ1-6,-,few,TGTGCCAGCAGCTTAGGGTATAATTCACCCCTCCACTTT,CASSLGYNSPLHF
TRBV6-1,14,TRBJ2-7,-,-,TGTGCCAGCAGTGAATGGGGGACGGACTACGAGCAGTACTTC,CASSEWGTDYEQYF
TRBV6-2/TRBV6-3,16,TRBJ2-3,-,-,TGTGCCAGCAGTTACTCGTCCAGGGGCAGGTCAGATACGCAGTATTTT,CASSYSSRGRSDTQYF
TRBV4-1,15,TRBJ2-3,TRBD2,-,TGCGCCAGCAGCCAATTGGGACTAGCCACAGATACGCAGTATTTT,CASSQLGLATDTQYF
TRBV5-1,17,TRBJ2-7,-,-,TGCGCCAGCAGCTTGGAAAGGGGGAGCCTTGGCTCCTACGAGCAGTACTTC,CASSLERGSLGSYEQYF
TRBV7-2,16,TRBJ2-3,-,-,TGTGCCAGCAGCGCCGGACTCTCACAATCCACAGATACGCAGTATTTT,CASSAGLSQSTDTQYF
TRBV19,12,TRBJ1-5,TRBD1,-,TGTGCCGTGGGACAGGGGGATCAGCCCCAGCATTTT,CAVGQGDQPQHF
TRBV6-5,13,TRBJ1-2,-,-,TGTGCCAGCAGCCTGGATATGGTTGAGGTCTACACCTTC,CASSLDMVEVYTF
TRBV18,14,TRBJ1-2,-,-,TGTGCCAGCTCACCGAGGGAGGTGAGCTATGGCTACACCTTC,CASSPREVSYGYTF
TRBV9,13,TRBJ2-3,-,-,TGTGCCAGCAGCGGGGGTCGCACAGATACGCAGTATTTT,CASSGGRTDTQYF
TRBV28,12,TRBJ2-7,-,-,TGTGCCAGCAGTCAGTACTCCTACGAGCAGTACTTC,CASSQYSYEQYF
TRBV29-1,15,TRBJ1-1,TRBD1,once,TGCAGCGTTGGAGGGACCGGGACAGTGAACACTGAAGCTTTCTTT,CSVGGTGTVNTEAFF
TRBV14,12,TRBJ2-3,-,-,TGTGCCAGCAGCCCTATGAGAGATACGCAGTATTTT,CASSPMRDTQYF
TRBV2,20,TRBJ2-6,TRBD1,-,TGTGCCAGCAGTGGACAGGGTGGGAAGAAGGGGGTCTCTGGGGCCAACGTCCTGACTTTC,CASSGQGGKKGVSGANVLTF
TRBV9,16,TRBJ2-3,TRBD1,-,TGTGCCAGCAGCGTTGCCTGGACAGGGGGCACAGATACGCAGTATTTT,CASSVAWTGGTDTQYF